A selection of T cell receptor beta chains follows, all from one sample in a study of shared clonotypes between healthy human individuals. Data came from immunoSEQ multiplex PCR; TCRdb stores just in-frame clones and leaves some out. The profile shows roughly 2 million clones, roughly 94% of them singletons. Sequencing input: naive CD4+ T cells sorted from blood. These receptors all come from a man between 18 and 29 years old in good health. Each CDR3 is given with its conserved first and last residue. D genes are given only for firm matches.

CASSHYRVGNTEAFF	TGTGCCAGCAGTCATTACAGGGTAGGGAACACTGAAGCTTTCTTT	.	TRBV6-5	TRBJ1-1
CASSFAGRGYGYTF	TGTGCCAGCAGCTTCGCCGGCAGGGGGTATGGCTACACCTTC	TRBD1	TRBV7-9	TRBJ1-2
CASSLEGLGFNQPQHF	TGTGCCAGCAGCTTAGAGGGGTTAGGGTTCAATCAGCCCCAGCATTTT	.	TRBV7-8	TRBJ1-5
CASSSGLTVREQYF	TGTGCCAGCAGTAGCGGGTTGACCGTCCGCGAGCAGTACTTC	.	TRBV25-1	TRBJ2-7
CASSPLALYEQYF	TGTGCCAGCTCACCACTAGCACTCTACGAGCAGTACTTC	.	TRBV18	TRBJ2-7
CASSLRLAGEGQYF	TGTGCCAGCAGCCTTCGACTAGCGGGAGAGGGGCAGTACTTC	TRBD2	TRBV7-2	TRBJ2-7
CASSCHTEAFF	TGTGCCAGCAGTTGCCACACTGAAGCTTTCTTT	.	TRBV6-4	TRBJ1-1
CASSFAGGRETQYF	TGTGCCAGCAGCTTCGCAGGGGGCAGGGAGACCCAGTACTTC	TRBD1	TRBV7-2	TRBJ2-5
CASPIGQAGTGELFF	TGTGCCAGCCCAATCGGACAGGCCGGGACCGGGGAGCTGTTTTTT	TRBD1	TRBV18	TRBJ2-2
CASSEAFNQPQHF	TGTGCCAGCAGTGAAGCCTTCAATCAGCCCCAGCATTTT	.	TRBV25-1	TRBJ1-5
CASSGTGGAAEAFF	TGTGCCAGCAGCGGAACAGGGGGCGCCGCTGAAGCTTTCTTT	TRBD1	TRBV7-3	TRBJ1-1
CASSLASGGGYNEQFF	TGCGCCAGCAGCTTGGCTAGCGGGGGTGGTTACAATGAGCAGTTCTTC	TRBD2	TRBV5-1	TRBJ2-1
CASSQGGTSGISGEQYF	TGCGCCAGCAGCCAGGGAGGGACTAGCGGGATCTCGGGAGAGCAGTACTTC	TRBD2	TRBV4-1	TRBJ2-7
CASSRGGQGAYEQYF	TGTGCCAGCAGCCGCGGGGGACAGGGGGCCTACGAGCAGTACTTC	TRBD1	TRBV7-8	TRBJ2-7
CASSYSGAKRNTEAFF	TGTGCCAGCAGTTACTCGGGGGCTAAAAGGAACACTGAAGCTTTCTTT	.	TRBV6-5	TRBJ1-1
CASSPPSRGWADTQYF	TGCGCCAGCAGCCCCCCCTCGCGAGGGTGGGCAGATACGCAGTATTTT	.	TRBV5-1	TRBJ2-3
CASSVEGKSTDTQYF	TGTGCCAGCAGCGTGGAAGGAAAAAGCACAGATACGCAGTATTTT	.	TRBV9	TRBJ2-3
CASKGLAGETQYF	TGTGCCAGCAAAGGACTAGCGGGAGAGACCCAGTACTTC	TRBD2	TRBV6-5	TRBJ2-5
CASSVGTGTDTQYF	TGCGCCAGCAGTGTCGGGACAGGCACAGATACGCAGTATTTT	TRBD1	TRBV10-1	TRBJ2-3
CASSWDREGSPLHF	TGTGCCAGCAGTTGGGACAGGGAAGGATCACCCCTCCACTTT	TRBD1	TRBV27	TRBJ1-6
CAWGRSEQYF	TGTGCCTGGGGGCGGTCCGAGCAGTACTTC	.	TRBV30	TRBJ2-7